This T cell receptor (beta chain) derives from a study of CD8+ T cells in alopecia areata. Overall study context: Patients took tofacitinib for 6 to 18 months, followed by 6 drug-free months.

This clone appeared a single time. Described treatment: oral pan-JAK inhibitor, 5-10 mg twice daily. Peripheral blood samples and lesional scalp punch biopsies were obtained from alopecia areata patients. Per the germline V gene, CDR1 is MDHEN and CDR2 is SYDVKM. The trim removed 3 bases at V and 2 bases at J, leaving 21 bases unmatched. This CDR3 has 21 amino acids. In each case, RNA was isolated and then reverse transcribed into cDNA as the sequencing template. Generated by immunoSEQ multiplex PCR, the TCRdb table keeps only in-frame clones and is missing some. The sample has fewer than 250,000 clones, 60% seen once.

The sequence was obtained from a human donor with alopecia areata. The specimen comprised CD4+ T cells sorted from blood, sampled at week 4, from a patient treated with tofacitinib. The chain joins TRBV28 to TRBJ2-3, with 9 bases fitting TRBD2. The chain's CDR3 is CASSLPPGERREGPFTDTQYF. DNA for the CDR3: TGTGCCAGCAGTTTGCCCCCCGGAGAGCGGCGGGAGGGCCCTTTCACAGATACGCAGTATTTT. Looking up the rest from reference TRBV28 and TRBJ2-3 gives the full variable domain: DVKVTQSSRYLVKRTGEKVFLECVQDMDHENMFWYRQDPGLGLRLIYFSYDVKMKEKGDIPEGYSVSREKKERFSLILESASTNQTSMYLCASSLPPGERREGPFTDTQYFGPGTRLTVL.